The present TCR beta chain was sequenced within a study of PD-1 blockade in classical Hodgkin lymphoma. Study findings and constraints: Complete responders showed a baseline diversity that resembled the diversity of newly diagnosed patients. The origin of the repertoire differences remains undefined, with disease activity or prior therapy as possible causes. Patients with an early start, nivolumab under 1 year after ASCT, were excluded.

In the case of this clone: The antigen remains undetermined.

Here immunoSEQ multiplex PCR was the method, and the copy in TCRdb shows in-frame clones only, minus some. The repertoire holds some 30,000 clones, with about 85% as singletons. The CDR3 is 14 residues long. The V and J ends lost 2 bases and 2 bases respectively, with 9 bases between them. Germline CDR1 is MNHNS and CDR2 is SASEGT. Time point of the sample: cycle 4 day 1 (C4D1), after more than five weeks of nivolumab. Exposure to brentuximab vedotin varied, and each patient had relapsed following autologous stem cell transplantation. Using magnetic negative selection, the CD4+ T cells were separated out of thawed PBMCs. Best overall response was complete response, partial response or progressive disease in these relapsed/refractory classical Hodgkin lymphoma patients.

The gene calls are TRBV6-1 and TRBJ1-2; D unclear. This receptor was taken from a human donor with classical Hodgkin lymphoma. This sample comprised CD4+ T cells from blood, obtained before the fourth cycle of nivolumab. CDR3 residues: CASSEHSLNYGYTF. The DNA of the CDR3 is TGTGCCAGCAGTGAACACAGCCTCAACTATGGCTACACCTTC.